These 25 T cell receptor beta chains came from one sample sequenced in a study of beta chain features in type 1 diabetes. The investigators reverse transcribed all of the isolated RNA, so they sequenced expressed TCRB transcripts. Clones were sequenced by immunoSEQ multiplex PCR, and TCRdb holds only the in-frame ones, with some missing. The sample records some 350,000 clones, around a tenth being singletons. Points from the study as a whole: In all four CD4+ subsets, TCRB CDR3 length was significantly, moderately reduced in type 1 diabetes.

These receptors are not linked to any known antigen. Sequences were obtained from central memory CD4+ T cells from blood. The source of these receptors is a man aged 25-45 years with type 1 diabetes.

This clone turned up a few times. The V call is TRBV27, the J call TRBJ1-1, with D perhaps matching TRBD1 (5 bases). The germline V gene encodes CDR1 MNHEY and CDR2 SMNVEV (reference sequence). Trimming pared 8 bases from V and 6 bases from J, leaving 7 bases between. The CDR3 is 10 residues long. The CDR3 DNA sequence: TGTGCCAGCGGGGGAGCTGAAGCTTTCTTT. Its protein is CASGGAEAFF.

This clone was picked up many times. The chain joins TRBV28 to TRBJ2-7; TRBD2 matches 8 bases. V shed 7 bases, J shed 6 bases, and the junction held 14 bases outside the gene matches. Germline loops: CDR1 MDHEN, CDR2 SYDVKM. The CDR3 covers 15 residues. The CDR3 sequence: CASTPSGSRGSEQYF. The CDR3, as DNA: TGTGCCAGCACCCCAAGCGGGAGCCGCGGGAGCGAGCAGTACTTC. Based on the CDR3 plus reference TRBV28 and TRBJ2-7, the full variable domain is DVKVTQSSRYLVKRTGEKVFLECVQDMDHENMFWYRQDPGLGLRLIYFSYDVKMKEKGDIPEGYSVSREKKERFSLILESASTNQTSMYLCASTPSGSRGSEQYFGPGTRLTVT.

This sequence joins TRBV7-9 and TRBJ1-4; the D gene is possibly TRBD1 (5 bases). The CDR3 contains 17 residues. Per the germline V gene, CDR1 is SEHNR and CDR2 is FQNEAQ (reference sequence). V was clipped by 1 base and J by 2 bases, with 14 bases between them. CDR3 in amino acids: CASSLGPGSPTNEKLFF. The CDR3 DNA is TGTGCCAGCAGCTTAGGCCCAGGGAGTCCCACTAATGAAAAACTGTTTTTT.

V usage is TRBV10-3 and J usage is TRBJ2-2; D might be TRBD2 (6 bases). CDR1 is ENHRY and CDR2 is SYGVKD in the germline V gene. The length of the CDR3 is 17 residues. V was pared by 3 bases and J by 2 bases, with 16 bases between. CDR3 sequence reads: CAISDARQRVNTGELFF. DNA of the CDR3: TGTGCCATCAGTGACGCCCGTCAGCGGGTTAACACCGGGGAGCTGTTTTTT.

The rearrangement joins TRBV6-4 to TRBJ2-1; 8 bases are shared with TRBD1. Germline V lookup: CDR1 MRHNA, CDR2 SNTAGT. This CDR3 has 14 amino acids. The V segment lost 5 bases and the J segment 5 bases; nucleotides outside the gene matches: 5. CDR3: CASSSDRANNEQFF. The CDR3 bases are TGTGCCAGCAGTTCGGACAGGGCTAACAATGAGCAGTTCTTC.

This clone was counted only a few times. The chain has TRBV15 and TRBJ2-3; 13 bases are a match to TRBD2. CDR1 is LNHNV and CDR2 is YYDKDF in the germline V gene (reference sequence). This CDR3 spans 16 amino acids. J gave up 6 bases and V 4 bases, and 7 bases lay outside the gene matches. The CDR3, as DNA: TGTGCCACCAGCACCCGGACTAGCGGGAGTCGGGATACGCAGTATTTT. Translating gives CATSTRTSGSRDTQYF.

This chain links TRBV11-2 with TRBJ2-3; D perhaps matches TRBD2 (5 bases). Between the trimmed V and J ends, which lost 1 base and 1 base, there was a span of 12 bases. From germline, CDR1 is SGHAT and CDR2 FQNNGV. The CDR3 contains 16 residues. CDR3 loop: CASSLGASLRTDTQYF. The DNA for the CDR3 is TGTGCCAGCAGCTTAGGGGCTAGCCTGCGCACAGATACGCAGTATTTT.

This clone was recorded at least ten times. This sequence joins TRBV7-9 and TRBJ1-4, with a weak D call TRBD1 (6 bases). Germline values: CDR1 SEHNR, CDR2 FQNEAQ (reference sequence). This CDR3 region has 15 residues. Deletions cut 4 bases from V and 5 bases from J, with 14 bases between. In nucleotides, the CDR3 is TGTGCCAGCAGCTCTGGACAGCACAAGAATGAAAAACTGTTTTTT. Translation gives CASSSGQHKNEKLFF.

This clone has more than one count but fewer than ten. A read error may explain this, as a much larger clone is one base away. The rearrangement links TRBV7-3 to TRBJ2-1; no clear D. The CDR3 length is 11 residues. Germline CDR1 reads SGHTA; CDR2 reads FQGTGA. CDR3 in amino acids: CASSSDNEQFF. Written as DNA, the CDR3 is TGTGCCAGCAGCTCCGACAATGAGCAGTTCTTC.

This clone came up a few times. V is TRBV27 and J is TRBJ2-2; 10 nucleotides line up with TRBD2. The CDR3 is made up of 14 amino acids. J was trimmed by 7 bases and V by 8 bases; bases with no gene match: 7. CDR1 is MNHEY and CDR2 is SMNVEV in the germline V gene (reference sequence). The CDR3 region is CASARAGGNGELFF. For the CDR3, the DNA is TGTGCCAGCGCTCGAGCGGGGGGGAACGGGGAGCTGTTTTTT.

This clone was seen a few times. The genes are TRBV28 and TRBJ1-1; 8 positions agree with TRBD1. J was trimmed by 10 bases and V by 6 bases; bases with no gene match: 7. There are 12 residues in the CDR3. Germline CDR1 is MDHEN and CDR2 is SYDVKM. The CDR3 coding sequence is TGTGCCAGCAGCCTTGACAGGGGCTCAGCTTTCTTT. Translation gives CASSLDRGSAFF. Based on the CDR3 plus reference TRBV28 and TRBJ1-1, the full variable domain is DVKVTQSSRYLVKRTGEKVFLECVQDMDHENMFWYRQDPGLGLRLIYFSYDVKMKEKGDIPEGYSVSREKKERFSLILESASTNQTSMYLCASSLDRGSAFFGQGTRLTVV.

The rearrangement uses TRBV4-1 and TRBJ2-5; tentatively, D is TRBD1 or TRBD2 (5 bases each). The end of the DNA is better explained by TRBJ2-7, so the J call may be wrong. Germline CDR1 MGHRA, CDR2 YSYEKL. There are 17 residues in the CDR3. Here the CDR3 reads CASSQEKGSGHPYEQYF. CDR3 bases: TGCGCCAGCAGCCAAGAAAAGGGGAGCGGTCATCCCTACGAGCAGTACTTC.

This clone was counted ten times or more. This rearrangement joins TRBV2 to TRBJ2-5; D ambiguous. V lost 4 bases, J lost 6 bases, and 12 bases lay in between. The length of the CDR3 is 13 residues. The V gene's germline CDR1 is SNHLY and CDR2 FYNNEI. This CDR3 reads CASSVERRKTQYF. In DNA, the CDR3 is TGTGCCAGCAGTGTTGAGCGTCGGAAGACCCAGTACTTC.

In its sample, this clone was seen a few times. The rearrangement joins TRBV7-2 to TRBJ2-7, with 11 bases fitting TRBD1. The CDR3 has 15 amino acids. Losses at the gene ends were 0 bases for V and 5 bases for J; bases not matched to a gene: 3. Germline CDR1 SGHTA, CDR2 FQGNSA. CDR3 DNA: TGTGCCAGCAGCTTAGCAAGGACAGGGGGCGACGAGCAGTACTTC. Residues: CASSLARTGGDEQYF.

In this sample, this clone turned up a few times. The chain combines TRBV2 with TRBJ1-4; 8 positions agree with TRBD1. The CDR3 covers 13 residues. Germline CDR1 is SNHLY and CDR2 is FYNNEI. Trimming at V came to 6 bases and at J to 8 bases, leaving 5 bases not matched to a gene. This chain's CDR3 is CASRETGDEKLFF. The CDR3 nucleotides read TGTGCCAGCAGGGAGACAGGGGACGAAAAACTGTTTTTT.

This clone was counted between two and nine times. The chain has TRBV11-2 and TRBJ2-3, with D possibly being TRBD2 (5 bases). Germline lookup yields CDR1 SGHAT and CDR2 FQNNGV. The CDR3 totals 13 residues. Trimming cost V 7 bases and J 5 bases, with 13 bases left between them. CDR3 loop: CASITSGRDTQYF. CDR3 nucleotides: TGTGCCAGCATCACCTCGGGGAGAGATACGCAGTATTTT.

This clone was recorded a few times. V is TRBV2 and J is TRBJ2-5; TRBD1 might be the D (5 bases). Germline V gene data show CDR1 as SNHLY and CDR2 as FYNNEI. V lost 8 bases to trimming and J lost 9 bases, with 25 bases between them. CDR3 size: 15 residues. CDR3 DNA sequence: TGTGCCAGCTATCCTCGGCAGGGAATAATTGGGTCCCAGTACTTC. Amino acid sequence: CASYPRQGIIGSQYF.

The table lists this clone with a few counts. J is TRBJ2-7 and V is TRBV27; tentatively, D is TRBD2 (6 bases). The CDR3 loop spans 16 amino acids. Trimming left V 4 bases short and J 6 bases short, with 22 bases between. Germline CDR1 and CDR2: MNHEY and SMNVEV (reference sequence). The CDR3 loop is CASSSLRDSPAGEQYF. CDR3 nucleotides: TGTGCCAGCAGTTCTCTCCGGGACTCTCCGGCGGGCGAGCAGTACTTC.

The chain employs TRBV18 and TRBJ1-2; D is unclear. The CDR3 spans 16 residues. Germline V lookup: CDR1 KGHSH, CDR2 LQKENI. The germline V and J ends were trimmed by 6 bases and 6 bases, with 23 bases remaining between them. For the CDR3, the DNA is TGTGCCAGCTCCCCCGCGGCCCAGGCAACTGGAGATGGCTACACCTTC. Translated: CASSPAAQATGDGYTF. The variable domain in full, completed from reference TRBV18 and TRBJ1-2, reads NAGVMQNPRHLVRRRGQEARLRCSPMKGHSHVYWYRQLPEEGLKFMVYLQKENIIDESGMPKERFSAEFPKEGPSILRIQQVVRGDSAAYFCASSPAAQATGDGYTFGSGTRLTVV.

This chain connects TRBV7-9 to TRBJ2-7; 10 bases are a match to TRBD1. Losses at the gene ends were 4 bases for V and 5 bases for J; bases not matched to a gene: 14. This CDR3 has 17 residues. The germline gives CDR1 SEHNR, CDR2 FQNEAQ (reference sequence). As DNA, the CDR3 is TGTGCCAGCAGCTCAAACACCGGGACAGGGGTAATCCACGAGCAGTACTTC. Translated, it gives CASSSNTGTGVIHEQYF. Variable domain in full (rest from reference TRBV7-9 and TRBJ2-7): DTGVSQNPRHKITKRGQNVTFRCDPISEHNRLYWYRQTLGQGPEFLTYFQNEAQLEKSRLLSDRFSAERPKGSFSTLEIQRTEQGDSAMYLCASSSNTGTGVIHEQYFGPGTRLTVT.

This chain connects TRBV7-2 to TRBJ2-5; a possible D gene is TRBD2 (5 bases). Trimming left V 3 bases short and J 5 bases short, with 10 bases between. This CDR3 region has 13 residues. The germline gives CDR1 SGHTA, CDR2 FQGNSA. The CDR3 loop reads CASSFGRGETQYF. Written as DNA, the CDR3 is TGTGCCAGCAGCTTCGGGCGAGGGGAGACCCAGTACTTC.

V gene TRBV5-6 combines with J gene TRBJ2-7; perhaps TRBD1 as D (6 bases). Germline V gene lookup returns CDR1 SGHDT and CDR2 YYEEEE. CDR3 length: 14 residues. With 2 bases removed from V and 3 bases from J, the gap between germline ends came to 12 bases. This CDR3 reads CASSLGQRNYEQYF. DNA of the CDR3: TGTGCCAGCAGCTTAGGACAGAGAAACTACGAGCAGTACTTC.

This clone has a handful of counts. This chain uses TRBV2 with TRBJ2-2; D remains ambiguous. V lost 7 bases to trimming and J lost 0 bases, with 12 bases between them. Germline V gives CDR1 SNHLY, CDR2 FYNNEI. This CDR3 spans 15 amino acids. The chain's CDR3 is CASKLDTPNTGELFF. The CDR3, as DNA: TGTGCCAGCAAGTTAGACACCCCGAACACCGGGGAGCTGTTTTTT.

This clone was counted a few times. The CDR3 DNA sequence: TGTGCCAGCAGTTCCGGGACCCGGAACACCGGGGAGCTGTTTTTT. Translating it yields CASSSGTRNTGELFF. The rearrangement links TRBV6-5 to TRBJ2-2; D assignment may be TRBD1 or TRBD2 (5 bases each). CDR1 and CDR2 (germline): MNHEY, SVGAGI. The CDR3 contains 15 residues. Trimming took 4 bases from V and 1 from J, leaving 10 bases between them.

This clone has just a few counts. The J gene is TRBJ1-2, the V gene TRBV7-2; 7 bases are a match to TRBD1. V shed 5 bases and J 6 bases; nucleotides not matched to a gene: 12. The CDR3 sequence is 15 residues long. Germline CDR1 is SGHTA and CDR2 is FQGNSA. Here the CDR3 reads CASSHPDRVINGYTF. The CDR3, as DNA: TGTGCCAGCAGCCACCCAGACAGGGTGATCAATGGCTACACCTTC.